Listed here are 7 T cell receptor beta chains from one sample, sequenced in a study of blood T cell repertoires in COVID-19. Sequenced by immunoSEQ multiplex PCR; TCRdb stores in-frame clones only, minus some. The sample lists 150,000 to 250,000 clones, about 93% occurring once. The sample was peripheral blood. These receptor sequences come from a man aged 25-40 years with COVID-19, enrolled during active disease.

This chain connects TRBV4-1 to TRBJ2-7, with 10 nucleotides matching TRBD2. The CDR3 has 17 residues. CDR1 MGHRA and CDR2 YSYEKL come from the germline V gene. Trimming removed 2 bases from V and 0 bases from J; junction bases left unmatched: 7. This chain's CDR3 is CASSQSPSGGNSYEQYF. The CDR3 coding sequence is TGCGCCAGCAGCCAAAGCCCTAGCGGGGGCAACTCCTACGAGCAGTACTTC.

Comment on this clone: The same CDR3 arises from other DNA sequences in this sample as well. The CDR3 spells CASSLWRGLQETQYF. The CDR3 DNA reads TGCGCCAGCAGCTTGTGGCGGGGCCTCCAAGAGACCCAGTACTTC. The rearrangement uses TRBV5-1 and TRBJ2-5, with a possible D match to TRBD2 (6 bases). Germline-derived CDR1 and CDR2 are SGHRS and YFSETQ. Trimming shortened V by 1 base and J by 1 base, and 11 bases separated the two germline ends. This CDR3 is 15 amino acids long. Full variable domain (outside the CDR3, taken from reference TRBV5-1 and TRBJ2-5): KAGVTQTPRYLIKTRGQQVTLSCSPISGHRSVSWYQQTPGQGLQFLFEYFSETQRNKGNFPGRFSGRQFSNSRSEMNVSTLELGDSALYLCASSLWRGLQETQYFGPGTRLLVL.

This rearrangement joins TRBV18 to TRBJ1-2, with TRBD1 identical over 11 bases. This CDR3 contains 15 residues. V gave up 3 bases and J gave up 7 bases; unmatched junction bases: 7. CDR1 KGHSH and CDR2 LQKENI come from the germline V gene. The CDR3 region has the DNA TGTGCCAGCTCACCTGGGACAGGGGGAAGCGGTGGCTACACCTTC. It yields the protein CASSPGTGGSGGYTF.

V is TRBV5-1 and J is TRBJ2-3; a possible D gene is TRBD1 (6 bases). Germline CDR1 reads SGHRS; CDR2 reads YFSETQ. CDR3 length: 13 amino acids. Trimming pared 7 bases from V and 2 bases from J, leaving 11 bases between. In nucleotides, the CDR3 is TGCGCCAGCCGGGACAAGAACACAGATACGCAGTATTTT. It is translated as CASRDKNTDTQYF.

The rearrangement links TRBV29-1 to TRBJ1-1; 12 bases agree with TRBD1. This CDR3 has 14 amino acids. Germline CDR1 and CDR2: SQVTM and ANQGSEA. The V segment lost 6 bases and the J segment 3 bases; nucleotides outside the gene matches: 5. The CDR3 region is CSVGTGGAYTEAFF. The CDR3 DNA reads TGCAGCGTGGGGACAGGGGGCGCCTACACTGAAGCTTTCTTT. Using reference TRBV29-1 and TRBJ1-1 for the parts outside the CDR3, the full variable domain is SAVISQKPSRDICQRGTSLTIQCQVDSQVTMMFWYRQQPGQSLTLIATANQGSEATYESGFVIDKFPISRPNLTFSTLTVSNMSPEDSSIYLCSVGTGGAYTEAFFGQGTRLTVV.

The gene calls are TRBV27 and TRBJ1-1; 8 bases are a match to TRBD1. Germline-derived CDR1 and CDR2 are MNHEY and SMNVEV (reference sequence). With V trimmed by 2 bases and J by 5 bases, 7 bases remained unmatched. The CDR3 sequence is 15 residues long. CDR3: CASSLTDRVRTEAFF. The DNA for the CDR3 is TGTGCCAGCAGTTTAACGGACAGGGTTCGAACTGAAGCTTTCTTT.

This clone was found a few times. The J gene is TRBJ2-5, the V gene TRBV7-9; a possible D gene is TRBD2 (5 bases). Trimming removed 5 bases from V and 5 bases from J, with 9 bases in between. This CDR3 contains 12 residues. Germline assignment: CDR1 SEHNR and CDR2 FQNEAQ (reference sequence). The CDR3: CASSPRGETQYF. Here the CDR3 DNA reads TGTGCCAGCAGCCCCAGAGGGGAGACCCAGTACTTC.